This is a list of T cell receptor beta chains from one sample in a study of T cell responses to AZD1222 COVID-19 vaccine. Only in-frame clones appear in the TCRdb table, and some are missing; sequencing was by immunoSEQ multiplex PCR. The table lists about 110,000 clones, more than 75% of them singletons, with roughly 21% in the top ten. The sequences come from peripheral blood, collected on day 0 of AZD1222 vaccination. The origin of the receptors is an adult in good health. CDR3s leave out the opening cysteine and the closing phenylalanine or tryptophan. Each record gives: V gene, J gene, CDR3 protein.

v_call: TRBV5-1; j_call: TRBJ2-3; cdr3_aa: ASSSRTSGTDTQY
v_call: TRBV19; j_call: TRBJ2-5; cdr3_aa: ASSADREETQY
v_call: TRBV9; j_call: TRBJ1-1; cdr3_aa: ASSVALGENTEAF
v_call: TRBV11-2; j_call: TRBJ1-5; cdr3_aa: ASSMKQGRDQPQH
v_call: TRBV3-1/TRBV3-2; j_call: TRBJ1-1; cdr3_aa: ASSQDTQVEAF
v_call: TRBV19; j_call: TRBJ1-2; cdr3_aa: ASSMNRAGGSLYGYT
v_call: TRBV18; j_call: TRBJ2-1; cdr3_aa: ASSPPYSSYNEQF
v_call: TRBV7-9; j_call: TRBJ1-1; cdr3_aa: ASSLTGIF
v_call: TRBV23-1; j_call: TRBJ2-7; cdr3_aa: ASSWSGTQYEQY
v_call: TRBV11-2; j_call: TRBJ1-1; cdr3_aa: ASSPRKTEAF
v_call: TRBV19; j_call: TRBJ2-7; cdr3_aa: ASSSTGVRPGQY
v_call: TRBV3-1/TRBV3-2; j_call: TRBJ1-4; cdr3_aa: ASSSGDHGTNEKLF
v_call: TRBV7-9; j_call: TRBJ2-1; cdr3_aa: ASMGLLSVVQF
v_call: TRBV15; j_call: TRBJ1-5; cdr3_aa: ATSRRGLNQPQH
v_call: TRBV12-3/TRBV12-4; j_call: TRBJ1-1; cdr3_aa: ASSSIGNEAF
v_call: TRBV2; j_call: TRBJ2-3; cdr3_aa: ASLKSGGSTDTQY
v_call: TRBV29-1; j_call: TRBJ2-5; cdr3_aa: SGGQGSETQY
v_call: TRBV29-1; j_call: TRBJ2-7; cdr3_aa: SVEGSGSYEQY
v_call: TRBV6-5; j_call: TRBJ2-1; cdr3_aa: ASRPGYYNEQF
v_call: TRBV7-7; j_call: TRBJ2-2; cdr3_aa: ASSLDRADTGELF
v_call: TRBV10-2; j_call: TRBJ1-1; cdr3_aa: ASSEGGGVEAF
v_call: TRBV12-3/TRBV12-4; j_call: TRBJ1-2; cdr3_aa: ASSPQGNYGYT
v_call: TRBV10-1; j_call: TRBJ1-5; cdr3_aa: ASSEPRVGKQPQH
v_call: TRBV10-1; j_call: TRBJ1-1; cdr3_aa: ASRTGYANTEAF
v_call: TRBV13; j_call: TRBJ1-2; cdr3_aa: ASSSGPQGARNNYGYT
v_call: TRBV7-9; j_call: TRBJ2-5; cdr3_aa: ASSGGRGETQY
v_call: TRBV13; j_call: TRBJ2-2; cdr3_aa: ASSLGPARTGELF
v_call: TRBV4-3; j_call: TRBJ1-6; cdr3_aa: ASSQGRLNSPLH
v_call: TRBV27; j_call: TRBJ2-1; cdr3_aa: ASSQGNEQF
v_call: TRBV5-4; j_call: TRBJ1-2; cdr3_aa: ASSADRLIYGYT
v_call: TRBV7-2; j_call: TRBJ2-7; cdr3_aa: ASSLKWNYEQY
v_call: TRBV27; j_call: TRBJ2-1; cdr3_aa: ASSTSMGSYNEQF
v_call: TRBV28; j_call: TRBJ2-2; cdr3_aa: ASSLNTGELF